This TCR beta chain emerged from a study of cytomegalovirus exposure and HLA in healthy donors. Study-wide results and limits: The study dropped some indistinguishable V segments, TRBV6-2 and TRBV6-3 among them.

A multiplex PCR was run with 60 Vbeta primers and 13 Jbeta primers. Repertoires were generated with immunoSEQ multiplex PCR, while TCRdb's copy carries only in-frame clones and drops some. The sample has 120,000 or so clones, around four fifths seen once. With respect to this clone: Its cognate antigen is unknown.

This cohort consisted of healthy bone marrow donors. CDR1 and CDR2 (germline): SGHRS, YFSETQ. V was clipped by 0 bases and J by 5 bases, with 14 bases between them. The CDR3 is 15 residues long. The rearrangement links TRBV5-1 to TRBJ2-5; D is possibly TRBD1 (5 bases). This clonotype was obtained from a male donor in good health and CMV-seropositive. The sample consisted of PBMCs. The CDR3 DNA follows: TGCGCCAGCAGCTTGGACGGCAGGGCGACCGAGACCCAGTACTTC. Its translation is CASSLDGRATETQYF.